These T cell receptor beta chains were read from a single sample in a study of metastatic and nonmetastatic thyroid tumors. TCRdb called clones again from the PCR reads with MiXCR. The sample consists of 90,000 or so clones, 8.6% of them appearing once. The specimen was blood. The receptors stem from a female donor with papillary thyroid cancer or a benign thyroid nodule (not recorded which). Some clones in this sample may be carry-over from other donors' samples. Each CDR3 is given with its conserved first and last residue. Fields, in order: V gene, clone size, D gene, J gene, CDR3 DNA, CDR3 protein. The D gene is left open where the match is weak. Rows give clone size only sometimes, using once, few, many, or a class for an expanded clone.

>TRBV6-1|many|TRBD1|TRBJ2-2
TGTGCCAGCAGTCGACAGGGTTCCACCGGGGAGCTGTTTTTT
CASSRQGSTGELFF
>TRBV5-4|.|.|TRBJ1-1
TGTGCCAGCAGCCGACCGGGGGTCGGGGGCACTGAAGCTTTCTTT
CASSRPGVGGTEAFF
>TRBV7-2|many|.|TRBJ2-5
TGTGCCAGCAGCTTAACGCAATCTGGGTCACCGTACTTC
CASSLTQSGSPYF
>TRBV11-1|many|.|TRBJ2-2
TGTGCCAGCAGCTTAGCGGGACAGAACACCGGGGAGCTGTTTTTT
CASSLAGQNTGELFF
>TRBV18|many|.|TRBJ2-7
TGTGCCAGCTCACCACACACGGAGACAGATTGGTCCTACGAGCAGTACTTC
CASSPHTETDWSYEQYF
>TRBV3-1|many|.|TRBJ1-2
TGTGCCAGCAGCCAAGGGGGACGGGGCTACACCTTC
CASSQGGRGYTF
>TRBV6-5|many|.|TRBJ1-2
TGTGCCAGCAGTTACTCGAAAGGGATCTATGGCTACACCTTC
CASSYSKGIYGYTF
>TRBV9|many|.|TRBJ2-1
TGTGCCAGCAGCGTAGGACCGAGCTCCTACAATGAGCAGTTCTTC
CASSVGPSSYNEQFF
>TRBV13|.|.|TRBJ2-5
TGTGCCAGCAGCTTAGTCACCGGGACTTTAGTAGAGACCCAGTACTTC
CASSLVTGTLVETQYF
>TRBV3-1|many|TRBD1|TRBJ1-5
TGTGCCAGCAGCCTCGGGACAGTTCTCAATCAGCCCCAGCATTTT
CASSLGTVLNQPQHF
>TRBV29-1|many|.|TRBJ1-6
TGCAGCGTTTATTCCGGTCACCCCGGTTCACCCCTCCACTTT
CSVYSGHPGSPLHF
>TRBV20-1|many|TRBD1|TRBJ1-1
TGCAGTGCTAGTAGTGGACAGGGGTGGATTGAAGCTTTCTTT
CSASSGQGWIEAFF
>TRBV6-1|many|.|TRBJ1-1
TGTGCCAGCAGAGAATACATGAACACTGAAGCTTTCTTT
CASREYMNTEAFF
>TRBV19|few|.|TRBJ1-3
TGTGCCAGTAGTATCCGAGGGAGTGGGATCGGAAACACCATATATTTT
CASSIRGSGIGNTIYF
>TRBV9|many|TRBD1|TRBJ2-3
TGTGCCAGCAGCGTCCTCGGGACAGGGGGACCCACAGATACGCAGTATTTT
CASSVLGTGGPTDTQYF
>TRBV3-1|once|.|TRBJ2-1
TGTGCCAGCAGCCACCCCCCCCTGTACAATGAGCAGTTCTTC
CASSHPPLYNEQFF
>TRBV6-1|many|.|TRBJ2-3
TGTGCCAGCAGCTACAGGTTAGATACGCAGTATTTT
CASSYRLDTQYF
>TRBV27|many|TRBD1|TRBJ2-7
TGTGCCAGCAGTCGACAGGGAAGTGAGCAGTACTTC
CASSRQGSEQYF